The entry that follows covers one T cell receptor (beta chain) sequence. Its antigen is not known. The sample belongs to a study of cytomegalovirus exposure and HLA in healthy donors. Study findings and constraints: Most sequenced TCRs were rare (though some public TCRs occurred in many donors). The study assumed roughly uniform donor sequencing depth for presence/absence analyses. The study listed roughly 150 cytomegalovirus-associated TCR beta chains.

The V and J ends lost 6 bases and 14 bases, in that order; junction bases with no gene match: 19. CDR1 is SGDLS, CDR2 YYNGEE, per germline. CDR3 length: 15 amino acids. Use of 60 Vbeta and 13 Jbeta primers characterized the PCR. Clones were read by immunoSEQ multiplex PCR, and TCRdb kept only the in-frame ones, dropping some. The sample consists of under 200,000 clones, 75% to 90% of them appearing once. The source of this sequence is a young woman in good health and CMV-seronegative. This chain connects TRBV9 to TRBJ2-5; 10 bases map to TRBD2. The sample consisted of PBMCs. The CDR3 coding sequence is TGTGCCAGCATCAAACCCGAGGGGGCTAGCGGGAGCGATTACTTC. Translating it yields CASIKPEGASGSDYF.